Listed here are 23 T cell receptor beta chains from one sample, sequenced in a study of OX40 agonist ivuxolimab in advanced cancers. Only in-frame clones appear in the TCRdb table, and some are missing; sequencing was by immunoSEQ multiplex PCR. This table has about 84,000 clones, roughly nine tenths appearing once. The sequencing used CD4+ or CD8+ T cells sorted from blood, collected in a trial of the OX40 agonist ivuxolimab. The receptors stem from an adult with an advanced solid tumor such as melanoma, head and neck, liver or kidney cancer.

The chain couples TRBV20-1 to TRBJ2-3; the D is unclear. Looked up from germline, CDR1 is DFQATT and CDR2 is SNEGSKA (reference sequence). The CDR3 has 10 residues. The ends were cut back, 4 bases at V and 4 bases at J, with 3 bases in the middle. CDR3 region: CSATPDTQYF. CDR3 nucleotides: TGCAGTGCTACCCCAGATACGCAGTATTTT.

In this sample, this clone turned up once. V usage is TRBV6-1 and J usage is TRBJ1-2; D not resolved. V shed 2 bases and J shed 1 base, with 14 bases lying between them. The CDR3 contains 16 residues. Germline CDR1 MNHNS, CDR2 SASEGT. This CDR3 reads CASSESTALYNYGYTF. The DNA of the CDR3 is TGTGCCAGCAGTGAATCAACAGCCCTGTATAACTATGGCTACACCTTC.

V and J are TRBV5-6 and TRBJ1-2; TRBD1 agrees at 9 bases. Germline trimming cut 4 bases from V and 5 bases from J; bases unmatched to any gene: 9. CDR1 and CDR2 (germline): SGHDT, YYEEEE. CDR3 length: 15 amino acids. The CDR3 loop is CASSGGQGPLYGYTF. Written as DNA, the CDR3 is TGTGCCAGCAGCGGCGGACAGGGGCCCCTTTATGGCTACACCTTC.

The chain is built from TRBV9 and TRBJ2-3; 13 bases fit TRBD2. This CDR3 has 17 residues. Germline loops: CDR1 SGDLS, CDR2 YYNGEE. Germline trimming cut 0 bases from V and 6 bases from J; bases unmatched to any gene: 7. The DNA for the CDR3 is TGTGCCAGCAGCGTAGGACTAGCGGGGGGTGGTTCGGATACGCAGTATTTT. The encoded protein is CASSVGLAGGGSDTQYF. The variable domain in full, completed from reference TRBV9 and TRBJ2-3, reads DSGVTQTPKHLITATGQRVTLRCSPRSGDLSVYWYQQSLDQGLQFLIQYYNGEERAKGNILERFSAQQFPDLHSELNLSSLELGDSALYFCASSVGLAGGGSDTQYFGPGTRLTVL.

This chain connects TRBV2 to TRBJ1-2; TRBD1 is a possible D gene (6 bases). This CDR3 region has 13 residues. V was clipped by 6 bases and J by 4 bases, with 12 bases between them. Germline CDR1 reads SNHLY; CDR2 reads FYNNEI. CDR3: CASSADSPYGYTF. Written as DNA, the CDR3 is TGTGCCAGCAGCGCGGACAGCCCCTATGGCTACACCTTC.

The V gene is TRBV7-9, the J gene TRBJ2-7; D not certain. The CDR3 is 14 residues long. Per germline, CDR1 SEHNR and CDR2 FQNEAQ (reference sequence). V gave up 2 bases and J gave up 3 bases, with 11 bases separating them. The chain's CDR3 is CASSLSVGRYEQYF. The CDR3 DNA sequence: TGTGCCAGCAGCTTATCGGTAGGGCGCTACGAGCAGTACTTC. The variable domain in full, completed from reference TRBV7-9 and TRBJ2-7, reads DTGVSQNPRHKITKRGQNVTFRCDPISEHNRLYWYRQTLGQGPEFLTYFQNEAQLEKSRLLSDRFSAERPKGSFSTLEIQRTEQGDSAMYLCASSLSVGRYEQYFGPGTRLTVT.

The CDR3 sequence is CASKGTGADTQYF. The CDR3 coding sequence is TGTGCCAGCAAGGGGACAGGGGCAGATACGCAGTATTTT. The chain couples TRBV2 to TRBJ2-3; 10 positions agree with TRBD1. The CDR3 covers 13 residues. Germline values: CDR1 SNHLY, CDR2 FYNNEI. The V and J ends lost 7 bases and 4 bases, in that order; junction bases with no gene match: 2.

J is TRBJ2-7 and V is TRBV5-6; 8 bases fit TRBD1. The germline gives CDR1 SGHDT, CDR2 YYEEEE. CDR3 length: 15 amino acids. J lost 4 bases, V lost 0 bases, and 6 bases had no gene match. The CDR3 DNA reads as TGTGCCAGCAGCTTGGTAGGACAGGGACGATACGAGCAGTACGTC. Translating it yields CASSLVGQGRYEQYV.

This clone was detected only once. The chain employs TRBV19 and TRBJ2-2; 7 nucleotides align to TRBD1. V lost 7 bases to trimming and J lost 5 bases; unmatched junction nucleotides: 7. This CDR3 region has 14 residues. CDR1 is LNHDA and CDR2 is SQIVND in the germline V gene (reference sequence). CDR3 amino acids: CASIHRGRTGELFF. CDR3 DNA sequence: TGTGCCAGTATTCATAGGGGGCGGACCGGGGAGCTGTTTTTT.

CDR3 nucleotides: TGCAGTGCTACGGGGGCAGGCTACACCTTC. It codes for CSATGAGYTF. The rearrangement joins TRBV20-1 to TRBJ1-2, with TRBD1 as a possible D gene (6 bases). The germline V gene has CDR1 DFQATT and CDR2 SNEGSKA (reference sequence). The CDR3 is 10 residues long. V shed 4 bases and J shed 8 bases, with 8 bases lying between them.

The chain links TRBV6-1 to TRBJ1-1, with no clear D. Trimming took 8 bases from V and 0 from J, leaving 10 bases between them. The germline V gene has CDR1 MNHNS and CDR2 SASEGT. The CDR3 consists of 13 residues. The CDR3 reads CASGLHLNTEAFF. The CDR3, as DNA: TGTGCCAGCGGGCTACATCTGAACACTGAAGCTTTCTTT.

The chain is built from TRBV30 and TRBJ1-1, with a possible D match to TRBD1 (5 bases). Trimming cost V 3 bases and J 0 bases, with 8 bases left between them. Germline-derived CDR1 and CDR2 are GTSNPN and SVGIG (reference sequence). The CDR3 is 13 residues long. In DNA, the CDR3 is TGTGCCTGGAGCCAGGGAATGAACACTGAAGCTTTCTTT. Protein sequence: CAWSQGMNTEAFF. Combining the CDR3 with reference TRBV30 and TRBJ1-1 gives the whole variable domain SQTIHQWPATLVQPVGSPLSLECTVEGTSNPNLYWYRQAAGRGLQLLFYSVGIGQISSEVPQNLSASRPQDRQFILSSKKLLLSDSGFYLCAWSQGMNTEAFFGQGTRLTVV.

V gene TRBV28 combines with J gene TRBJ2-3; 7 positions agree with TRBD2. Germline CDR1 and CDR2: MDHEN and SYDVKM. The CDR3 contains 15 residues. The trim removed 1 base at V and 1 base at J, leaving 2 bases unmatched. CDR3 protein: CASSLSGGRTDTQYF. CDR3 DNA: TGTGCCAGCAGTTTATCGGGGGGACGCACAGATACGCAGTATTTT.

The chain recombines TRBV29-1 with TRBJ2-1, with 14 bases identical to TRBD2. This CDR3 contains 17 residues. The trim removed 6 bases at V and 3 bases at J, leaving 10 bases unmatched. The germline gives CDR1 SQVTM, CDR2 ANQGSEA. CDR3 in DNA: TGCAGCGTCCCGGGACTAGCGGGAGTGGAGAGCTACAATGAGCAGTTCTTC. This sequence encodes CSVPGLAGVESYNEQFF.

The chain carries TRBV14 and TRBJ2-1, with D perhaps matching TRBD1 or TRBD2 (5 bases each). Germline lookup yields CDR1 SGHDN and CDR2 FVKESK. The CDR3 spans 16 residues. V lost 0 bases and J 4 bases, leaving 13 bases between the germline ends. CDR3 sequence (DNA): TGTGCCAGCAGCCAAGATCGAGGGACGGGATACAATGAGCAGTTCTTC. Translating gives CASSQDRGTGYNEQFF. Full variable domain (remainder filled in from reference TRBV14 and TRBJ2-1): EAGVTQFPSHSVIEKGQTVTLRCDPISGHDNLYWYRRVMGKEIKFLLHFVKESKQDESGMPNNRFLAERTGGTYSTLKVQPAELEDSGVYFCASSQDRGTGYNEQFFGPGTRLTVL.

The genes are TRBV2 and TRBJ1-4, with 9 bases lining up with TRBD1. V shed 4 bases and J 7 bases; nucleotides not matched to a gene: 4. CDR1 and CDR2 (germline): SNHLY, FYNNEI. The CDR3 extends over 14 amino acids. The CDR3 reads CASSGLTGGEKLFF. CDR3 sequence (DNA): TGTGCCAGCAGTGGCCTGACAGGGGGTGAAAAACTGTTTTTT.

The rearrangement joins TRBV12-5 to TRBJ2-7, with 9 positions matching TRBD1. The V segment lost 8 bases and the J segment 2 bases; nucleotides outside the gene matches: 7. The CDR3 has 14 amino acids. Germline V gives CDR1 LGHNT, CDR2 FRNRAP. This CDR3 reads CASSLGTGTYEQYF. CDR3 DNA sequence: TGTGCTAGTAGCCTAGGGACAGGGACCTACGAGCAGTACTTC.

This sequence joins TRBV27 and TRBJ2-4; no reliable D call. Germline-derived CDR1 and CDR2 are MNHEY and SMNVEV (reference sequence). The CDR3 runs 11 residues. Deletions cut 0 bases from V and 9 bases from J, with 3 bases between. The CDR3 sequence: CASSLSGIQYF. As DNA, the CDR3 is TGTGCCAGCAGTTTATCCGGCATTCAGTACTTC.

CDR3 DNA: TGCGCCAGCGGACAGGCGGCTAATGAAAAACTGTTTTTT. Residues: CASGQAANEKLFF. The V and J genes are TRBV5-1 and TRBJ1-4; 7 bases agree with TRBD1. The CDR3 spans 13 residues. After removal of 7 bases from V and 3 bases from J, the junction contained 3 bases not matched to a gene. Germline V CDR1 and CDR2: SGHRS, YFSETQ.

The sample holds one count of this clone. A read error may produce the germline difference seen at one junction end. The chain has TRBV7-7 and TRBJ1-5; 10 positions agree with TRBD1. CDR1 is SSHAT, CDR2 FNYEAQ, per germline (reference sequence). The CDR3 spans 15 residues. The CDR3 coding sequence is TGTGCTAGCAGTTCCGGACAGGGGGGCAATCAGCCCCAGCATTTT. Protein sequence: CASSSGQGGNQPQHF.

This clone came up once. The CDR3 sequence is CASRFMDTRNQPQHF. DNA of the CDR3: TGTGCCAGCAGATTTATGGACACTAGGAATCAGCCCCAGCATTTT. The chain joins TRBV28 to TRBJ1-5; TRBD1 is a possible D gene (5 bases). V gave up 6 bases and J gave up 4 bases, with 16 bases separating them. The CDR3 spans 15 residues. Per germline, CDR1 MDHEN and CDR2 SYDVKM.

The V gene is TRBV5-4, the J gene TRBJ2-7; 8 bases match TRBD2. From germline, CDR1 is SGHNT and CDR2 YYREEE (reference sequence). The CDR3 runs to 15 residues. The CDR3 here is CASSLAGLESFEQYV. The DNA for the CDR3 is TGTGCCAGCAGCTTGGCGGGACTAGAGTCCTTCGAGCAGTACGTC.

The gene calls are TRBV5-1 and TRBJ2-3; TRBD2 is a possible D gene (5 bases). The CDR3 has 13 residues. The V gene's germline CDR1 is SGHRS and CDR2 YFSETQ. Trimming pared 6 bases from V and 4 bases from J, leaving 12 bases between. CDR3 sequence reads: CASTYPGSDTQYF. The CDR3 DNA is TGCGCCAGCACATATCCGGGGTCAGATACGCAGTATTTT. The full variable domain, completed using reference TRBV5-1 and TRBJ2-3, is KAGVTQTPRYLIKTRGQQVTLSCSPISGHRSVSWYQQTPGQGLQFLFEYFSETQRNKGNFPGRFSGRQFSNSRSEMNVSTLELGDSALYLCASTYPGSDTQYFGPGTRLTVL.